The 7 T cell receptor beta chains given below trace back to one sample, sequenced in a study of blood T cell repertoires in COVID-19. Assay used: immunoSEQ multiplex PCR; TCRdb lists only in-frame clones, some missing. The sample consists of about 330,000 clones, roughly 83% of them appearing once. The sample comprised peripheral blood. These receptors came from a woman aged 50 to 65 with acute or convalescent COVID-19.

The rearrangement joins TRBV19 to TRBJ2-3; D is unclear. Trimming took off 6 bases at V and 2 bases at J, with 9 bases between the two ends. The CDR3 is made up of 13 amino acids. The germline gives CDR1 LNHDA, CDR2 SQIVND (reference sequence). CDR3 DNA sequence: TGTGCCAGTAGCCCTCCTTCCACAGATACGCAGTATTTT. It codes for CASSPPSTDTQYF.

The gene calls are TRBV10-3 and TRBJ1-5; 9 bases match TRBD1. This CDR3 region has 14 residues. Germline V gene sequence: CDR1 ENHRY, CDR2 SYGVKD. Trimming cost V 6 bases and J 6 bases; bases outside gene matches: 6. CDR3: CAISATGGGQPQHF. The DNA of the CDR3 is TGTGCCATCAGCGCCACAGGGGGCGGTCAGCCCCAGCATTTT.

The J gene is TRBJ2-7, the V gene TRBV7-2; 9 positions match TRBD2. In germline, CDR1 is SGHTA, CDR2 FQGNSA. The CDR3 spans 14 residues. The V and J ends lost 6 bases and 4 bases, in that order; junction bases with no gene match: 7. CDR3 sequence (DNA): TGTGCCAGCAGACAAGGCGGGAGGGCGTACGAGCAGTACTTC. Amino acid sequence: CASRQGGRAYEQYF.

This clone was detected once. CDR3 in DNA: TGTGCCAGCAGCGTGGGGCCCCCTAGTGAGCCCCAGCATTTT. Protein: CASSVGPPSEPQHF. The chain links TRBV9 to TRBJ1-5; TRBD1 might be the D (5 bases). The germline V gene encodes CDR1 SGDLS and CDR2 YYNGEE. This CDR3 spans 14 amino acids. Trimming shortened V by 2 bases and J by 8 bases, and 14 bases separated the two germline ends.

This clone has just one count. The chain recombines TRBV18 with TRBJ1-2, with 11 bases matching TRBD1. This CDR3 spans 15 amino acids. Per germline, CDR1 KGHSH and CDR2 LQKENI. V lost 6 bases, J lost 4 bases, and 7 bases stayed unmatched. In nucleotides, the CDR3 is TGTGCCAGCTCGCTGGGACAGGGGGAAGCCTATGGCTACACCTTC. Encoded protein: CASSLGQGEAYGYTF.

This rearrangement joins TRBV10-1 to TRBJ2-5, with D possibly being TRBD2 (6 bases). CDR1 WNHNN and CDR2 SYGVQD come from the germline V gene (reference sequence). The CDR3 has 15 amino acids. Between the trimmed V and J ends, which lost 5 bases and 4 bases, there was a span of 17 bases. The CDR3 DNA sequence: TGCGCCAGCAGTTCCCGGGACTCACGGATAGAGACCCAGTACTTC. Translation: CASSSRDSRIETQYF.

The CDR3 nucleotides read TGTGCCAGCAGCCAGACAGGGGACAATGAGCAGTTCTTC. It yields the protein CASSQTGDNEQFF. The chain uses TRBV5-4 and TRBJ2-1; 8 nucleotides align to TRBD1. Germline assignment: CDR1 SGHNT and CDR2 YYREEE (reference sequence). Unmatched junction bases numbered 2, after V lost 4 bases and J lost 5 bases. CDR3 size: 13 residues.